This TCR beta chain comes out of a study of cytomegalovirus exposure and HLA in healthy donors. About the study: Of several hundred genotyped donors, 75% to 90% grouped in the Caucasian-associated ancestry cluster.

Study-level points and caveats: Specificity for CMV antigens was confirmed in vitro for a few of the CMV-associated chains. Researchers catalogued about 150 TCR beta chains as cytomegalovirus-associated.

Primers included in the PCR were 60 Vbeta and 13 Jbeta primers. Using immunoSEQ multiplex PCR, the repertoire was profiled, and TCRdb retains in-frame clones only, with some absent. The sample table includes some 30,000 clones. With respect to this clone: Its antigen is unknown.

From germline, CDR1 is LNHDA and CDR2 SQIVND (reference sequence). V was cut by 3 bases and J by 7 bases, with 15 bases left in between. The CDR3 runs to 14 residues. Material for sequencing was PBMCs. The TCR comes from a middle-aged woman in good health and CMV-seropositive. The chain has TRBV19 and TRBJ1-2; perhaps TRBD1 as D (5 bases). CDR3 DNA: TGTGCCAGTAGTATTGGGCTACAGGAGAGTGGCTACACCTTC. Translating gives CASSIGLQESGYTF.